One and the same sample provided the 2 T cell receptor beta chains below, sequenced in a study of T cell responses to AZD1222 COVID-19 vaccine. Some clones are missing from TCRdb's copy, which holds only in-frame ones; the method was immunoSEQ multiplex PCR. The sample lists 100,000 or so clones, 89% seen once, with around 45% in the top ten. Sequenced material: peripheral blood, taken 28 days after the second AZD1222 dose. The receptors here all came from an adult who received the AZD1222 COVID-19 vaccine.

This clone was observed a few times. The chain uses TRBV28 and TRBJ2-7; 7 bases map to TRBD1. The CDR3 runs 13 residues. CDR1 MDHEN and CDR2 SYDVKM come from the germline V gene. Trimming removed 6 bases from V and 9 bases from J; junction bases left unmatched: 11. The CDR3 reads CASSLEGGAGQYF. DNA of the CDR3: TGTGCCAGCAGCCTCGAAGGGGGCGCAGGGCAGTACTTC.

The gene calls are TRBV12-3 or TRBV12-4 and TRBJ2-1; 10 nucleotides agree with TRBD1. This CDR3 has 13 residues. Trimming cost V 10 bases and J 4 bases; bases outside gene matches: 4. CDR3 amino acids: CANSGQGYNEQFF. CDR3 DNA: TGTGCCAACTCGGGACAGGGGTACAATGAGCAGTTCTTC.